This T cell receptor (beta chain) was identified in a study of regulatory T cells in long-lasting Graves disease. Germline V gives CDR1 SNHLY, CDR2 FYNNEI. The CDR3 sequence is 14 residues long. V was pared by 2 bases and J by 5 bases, with 2 bases of the junction left unmatched. The time point denotes: newly diagnosed GD, antithyroid drugs for less than 3 months. The TCR library was prepared using RNA isolated from PBMCs. The EDTA tubes were filled with nine milliliters of drawn peripheral blood. Arm-PCR of CDR3 regions and iRepertoire HTBI primers were used to build TCR beta libraries. In TCRdb, the multiplex PCR reads were re-called with MiXCR into one record per CDR3 protein. The table includes more than 400,000 distinct CDR3 sequences, about a sixth detected once. Findings and limits, study-wide: Peripheral blood alone, not thyroid tissue, underwent study. Few sampled subjects may have lowered accuracy. Newly diagnosed patients shared 850 to 1,000 public clonotypes; persistent patients shared under 3,000.

This clonotype was recorded many times. No antigen is known for it. In addition, the sample was reused for a study of T cells in Graves' hyperthyroidism and ophthalmopathy.

Sequences were derived from peripheral blood mononuclear cells (PBMCs), sampled at new diagnosis, from a patient treated with antithyroid drugs. This receptor was taken from a woman in her 30s with Graves disease. V is TRBV2 and J is TRBJ2-7; 11 bases line up with TRBD2. In DNA form, the CDR3 reads TGTGCCAGCAGTGAACTAGCGGGAGGCAACGAGCAGTACTTC. Translating it yields CASSELAGGNEQYF.